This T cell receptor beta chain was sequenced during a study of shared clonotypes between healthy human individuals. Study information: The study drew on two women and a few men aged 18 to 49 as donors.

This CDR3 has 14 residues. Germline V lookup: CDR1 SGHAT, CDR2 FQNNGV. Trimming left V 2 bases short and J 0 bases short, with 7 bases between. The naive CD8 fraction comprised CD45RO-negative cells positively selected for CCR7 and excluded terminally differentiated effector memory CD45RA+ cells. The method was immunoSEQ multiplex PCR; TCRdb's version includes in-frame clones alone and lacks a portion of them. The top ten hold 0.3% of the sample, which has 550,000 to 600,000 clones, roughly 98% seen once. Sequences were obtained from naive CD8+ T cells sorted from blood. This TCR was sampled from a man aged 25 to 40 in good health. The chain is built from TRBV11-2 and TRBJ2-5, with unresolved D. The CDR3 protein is CASSLYGYQETQYF. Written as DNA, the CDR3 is TGTGCCAGCAGCTTATACGGGTACCAAGAGACCCAGTACTTC.